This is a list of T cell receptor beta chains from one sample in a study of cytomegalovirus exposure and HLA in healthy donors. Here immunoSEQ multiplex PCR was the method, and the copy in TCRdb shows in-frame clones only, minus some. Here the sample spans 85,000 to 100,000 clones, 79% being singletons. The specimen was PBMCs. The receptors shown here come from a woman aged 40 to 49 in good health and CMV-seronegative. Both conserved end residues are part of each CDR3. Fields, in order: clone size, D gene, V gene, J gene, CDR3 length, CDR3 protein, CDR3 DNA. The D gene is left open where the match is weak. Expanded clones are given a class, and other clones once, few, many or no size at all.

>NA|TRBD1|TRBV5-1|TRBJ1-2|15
CASSTDRGRNYGYTF
TGCGCCAGCAGCACTGACAGGGGCCGTAACTATGGCTACACCTTC
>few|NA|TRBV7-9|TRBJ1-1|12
CASSSRNTEAFF
TGTGCCAGCAGCTCCCGGAACACTGAAGCTTTCTTT
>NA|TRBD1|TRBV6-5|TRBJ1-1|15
CASSRLGTGGSRAFF
TGTGCCAGCAGCCGTTTAGGGACAGGGGGCAGCAGAGCTTTCTTT
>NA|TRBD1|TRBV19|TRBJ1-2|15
CASSILGGQPYGYTF
TGTGCCAGTAGTATACTTGGGGGACAGCCCTATGGCTACACCTTC
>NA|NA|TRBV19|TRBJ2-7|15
CASSTPGDTSYEQYF
TGTGCCAGTAGTACCCCCGGGGACACCTCCTACGAGCAGTACTTC
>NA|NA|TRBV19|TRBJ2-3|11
CASSGADTQYF
TGTGCCAGTAGTGGGGCGGATACGCAGTATTTT
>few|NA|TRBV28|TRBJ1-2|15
CASSPAPLSGGGYTF
TGTGCCAGCAGTCCTGCGCCACTTTCCGGGGGTGGCTACACCTTC
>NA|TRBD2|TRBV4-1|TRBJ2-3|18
CASSQGGLAGVSTDTQYF
TGCGCCAGCAGCCAAGGGGGACTAGCGGGAGTTAGCACAGATACGCAGTATTTT
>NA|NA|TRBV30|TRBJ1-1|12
CAWGRGGGEAFF
TGTGCCTGGGGGAGGGGGGGTGGTGAAGCTTTCTTT
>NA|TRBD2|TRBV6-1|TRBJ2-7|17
CASSEALSGGVYNEQYF
TGTGCCAGCAGTGAAGCTCTGAGCGGGGGGGTGTACAACGAGCAGTACTTC
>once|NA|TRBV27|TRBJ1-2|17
CASSFVGVTGPNYGYTF
TGTGCCAGCTCATTTGTGGGGGTGACAGGACCAAACTATGGCTACACCTTC
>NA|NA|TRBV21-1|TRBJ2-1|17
CASSKVGAGVGYNEQFF
TGTGCCAGCAGCAAAGTCGGAGCGGGGGTGGGCTACAATGAGCAGTTCTTC
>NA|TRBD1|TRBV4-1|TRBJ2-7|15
CASSSPGQGRNEQYF
TGCGCCAGCAGCAGTCCGGGACAGGGGAGGAACGAGCAGTACTTC
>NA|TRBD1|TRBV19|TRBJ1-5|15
CASRPGDRANQPQHF
TGTGCCAGTAGACCGGGGGACAGGGCGAATCAGCCCCAGCATTTT
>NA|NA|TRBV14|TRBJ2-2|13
CASSHRGTGELFF
TGTGCCAGCAGCCACAGAGGAACCGGGGAGCTGTTTTTT
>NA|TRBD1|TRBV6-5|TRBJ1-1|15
CASSYTTGTGLEAFF
TGTGCCAGCAGTTACACCACCGGGACAGGGCTTGAAGCTTTCTTT
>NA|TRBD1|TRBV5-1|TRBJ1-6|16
CASSLSTGTVNSPLHF
TGCGCCAGCAGCTTGAGCACCGGGACAGTCAATTCACCCCTCCACTTT